This TCR beta chain appears in the sequencing data of a study of T cells in Graves' hyperthyroidism and ophthalmopathy (dated 2019 in TCRdb). Broadly, across the study: Peripheral blood was collected at initial diagnosis, before any treatment. TCR Vbeta CDR3 sequencing of roughly 140 peripheral blood samples (under 45 ophthalmopathy, 70 to 85 hyperthyroidism and around 17 progressor patients) is reported in the paper. After sampling, hyperthyroidism patients received methimazole starting at 30 mg daily, and ophthalmopathy patients received high-dose intravenous methylprednisolone. The roughly 91 discovery patients were randomly split 7:3 into training and test sets. In six Graves' hyperthyroidism patients, the study also compared T-cell repertoires from thyroid tissue with T-cell repertoires from blood. Prospective prediction of ophthalmopathy was tested in an independent validation cohort consisting of some 20 hyperthyroidism patients and some 16 patients who later progressed to ophthalmopathy. A discovery cohort of about a hundred patients, 43 with Graves' ophthalmopathy and 57 with stable Graves' hyperthyroidism, was used to find distinguishing TCR V-J signatures.

From its cysteine to its phenylalanine, the CDR3 spans 14 amino acids. Only the CDR3 DNA stays, 42 bases, in frame from base 1. According to the germline V gene, CDR1 reads SGHTA and CDR2 reads FQGTGA. V was cut back by 5 bases and J by 5 bases, leaving a gap of 16 bases between them. Hyperthyroidism patients were newly diagnosed, had a disease duration of under 2 months, and were aged 18 to 65 years. Exclusion was applied to patients with uncontrolled infections, other autoimmune diseases, pregnancy or lactation. Diagnoses were based on clinical symptoms, serum thyroxine and TRAb, thyroid ultrasound and orbital computed tomography. For progressor patients, blood was drawn at the first diagnosis of hyperthyroidism, before any ophthalmopathy symptoms had appeared. PBMCs were isolated from 10 ml of fresh peripheral blood by Ficoll-Paque density gradient centrifugation. Progressor patients were initially diagnosed with Graves' hyperthyroidism and developed ophthalmopathy during follow-up. Total RNA was extracted with Trizol reagent, and quality was checked on an Agilent 2100 Bioanalyzer.

The study at large found these results: In cross-validation, a model built on a 13 V-J signature told ophthalmopathy apart from stable hyperthyroidism with roughly 87% sensitivity and about 81% specificity, and in testing the same model reached 80%/75%. No statistical method was used to set the sample size in advance, and investigators knew the group allocation. During validation, the model predicted progression to ophthalmopathy a median of approximately 7 months ahead of onset, with just under 71% sensitivity and less than 85% specificity. Most expanded thyroid clonotypes (frequency above 0.001) were also detected in blood, suggesting blood repertoires may reflect thyroid immune responses.

The TCR beta CDR3 regions were amplified from RNA transcripts. The TCR CDR3 was subjected to a first round of RT-PCR using the HTBI primer set and the Qiagen OneStep RT-PCR kit. A second multiplex PCR round built the libraries, followed by size selection and purification. Paired-end sequencing of the libraries was performed with 100 bp reads on an Illumina HiSeq2000. Turning to the authors' computational methods: SOAPnuke was used to process the raw data, with reads discarded if the reads contained adapters or uncalled bases, had a mean Phred below 15, or lacked an exact constant-primer or identifier match. COPE v1.2.5 was used to merge the high-quality paired reads, and each unique nucleotide sequence was defined as a clonotype. Clonotypes were aligned to IMGT TRBV, TRBD and TRBJ reference segments using MiTCR v1.1. Analysis was restricted to V-J combinations with a frequency above 0.0001, which covered 98% to 99.2% of repertoires. The TCS score was defined as the ratio of F50 (clonal expansion) to E x V (chaos), calculated using BLOSUM62-based TCRdist between CDR3 peptides within each V-J. Welch's t-statistics and random forest reduced fewer than 600 V-J features to roughly 13, which were used in a naive Bayes classifier (R e1071). The public reads were reprocessed in TCRdb via fastp at Q25 and MiXCR, keeping in-frame beta chains. Each CDR3 protein gets just one entry, which takes the most common genes and DNA from the rows behind it. TCRdb's processing, not the authors' own work, is the source of the V and J calls. The sample records more than 250,000 distinct CDR3 sequences, 13% to 15% of which are singletons. Jointly, the top ten make up roughly 30% of the sample.

This clonotype was detected many times. It lacks a known antigen. The record has no base qualities; no much larger clone is one base away. This sequence uses TRBV7-3 and TRBJ2-7; the D gene is unclear. The source material was blood. The origin of this receptor is a woman aged 45 to 65 with Graves' hyperthyroidism that later progressed to Graves' ophthalmopathy. CDR3 loop: CASSLSDGYNEQYF. The bases read TGTGCCAGCAGCCTAAGCGACGGGTACAACGAGCAGTACTTC.